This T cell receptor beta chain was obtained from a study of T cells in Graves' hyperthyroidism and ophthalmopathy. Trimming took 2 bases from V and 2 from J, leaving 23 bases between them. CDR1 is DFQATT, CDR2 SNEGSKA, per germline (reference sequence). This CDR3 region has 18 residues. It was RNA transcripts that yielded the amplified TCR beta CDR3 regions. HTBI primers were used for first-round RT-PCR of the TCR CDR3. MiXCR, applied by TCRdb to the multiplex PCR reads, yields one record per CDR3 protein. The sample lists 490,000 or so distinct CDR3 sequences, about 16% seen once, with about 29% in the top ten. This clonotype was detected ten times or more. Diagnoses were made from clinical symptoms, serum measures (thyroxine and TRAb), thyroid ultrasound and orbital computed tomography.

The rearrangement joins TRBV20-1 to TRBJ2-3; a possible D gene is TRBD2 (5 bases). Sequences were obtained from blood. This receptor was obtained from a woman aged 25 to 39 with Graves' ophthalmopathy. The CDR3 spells CSARPFEGSVFHTDTQYF. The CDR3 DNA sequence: TGCAGTGCTAGACCATTCGAGGGATCGGTTTTTCACACAGATACGCAGTATTTT.